The T cell receptor (beta chain) under discussion was sequenced for a study of cytomegalovirus exposure and HLA in healthy donors. Some clones are missing from TCRdb's copy, which holds only in-frame ones; the method was immunoSEQ multiplex PCR. The sample holds 100,000 to 150,000 clones, approximately 90% seen once. V was clipped by 3 bases and J by 7 bases, with 10 bases between them. This CDR3 region has 11 residues. CDR1 and CDR2 from the germline V gene are DFQATT and SNEGSKA (reference sequence). The sequencing input was PBMCs. The chain is built from TRBV20-1 and TRBJ2-7; a possible D gene is TRBD2 (5 bases). This clonotype originated in a man younger than 35 in good health and CMV-seropositive. The CDR3 bases are TGCAGTGCTAGGGAGGCAAGGGAGCAGTACTTC. This codes for CSAREAREQYF.